Below, one TCR beta chain is given with its context. The count of this clonotype is one. The specificity of this receptor is unknown. Relative to the germline gene, one junction end is altered; a read error may explain this. The sample belongs to a study of CD8 T cells in Susac syndrome (dated by TCRdb to the late 2010s). The study in broad terms: Of the Susac syndrome patients who were sequenced, about 6 had clinically active disease and 8 or 9 were in clinical remission. Repertoire sequencing was used to test whether CD8+ T cell activation and differentiation in Susac syndrome was antigen driven. At the time of blood withdrawal, Susac syndrome patients were either therapy-naive, taking corticosteroids (with some also receiving IVIg), or on IVIg alone. What the work shows at the level of the full study, not this receptor alone: The CD4+ T cell repertoire of patients with Susac syndrome showed no detectable clonal expansion. The number of individuals in the TCR sequencing and HLA analysis was acknowledged as relatively small.

Peripheral blood CD8+ and CD4+ T cells from healthy donors, Susac syndrome patients and multiple sclerosis patients were profiled using high-throughput TCR beta sequencing. Susac syndrome patients met recently defined diagnostic criteria for definite or probable disease. Bulk CD8+ and CD4+ T cells were purified by magnetic negative isolation, whereas CD8+ TEMRA cells were enriched by FACS. Blood was drawn into EDTA tubes, processed within 24 hours, and PBMCs were isolated by density gradient centrifugation. PBMCs intended for TCR sequencing were cryopreserved in liquid nitrogen and thawed later in a water bath at 37 degrees C. The sorted or isolated CD4+, CD8+ and CD8+ TEMRA cells had a purity of 90% or higher. According to the germline V gene (reference sequence), CDR1 reads MNHNY and CDR2 reads SVGAGI. Measured from the cysteine to the phenylalanine, the CDR3 is 16 residues long. Only the CDR3 DNA stays, 48 bases, in frame from base 1.

RNA was extracted with the RNeasy kit and roughly 0.5 to 1 ug was reverse transcribed using random hexamers. TCR beta CDR3 regions were amplified with the immunoSEQ multiplex PCR assay covering 54 Vbeta and 13 Jbeta segments. PCR amplification bias was corrected using a synthetic template baseline for primer optimization and computational correction. The authors' analysis ran thus. Only productive sequences were kept, with reads annotated to V, D and J genes according to IMGT and analyzed in immunoSEQ Analyzer. To calculate clonality, Shannon entropy was normalized by log2 of the number of productive unique sequences and then subtracted from one. For each patient and control, public and private clones were evaluated within the 100 most prevalent clones. A clone was defined as Susac-specific if it was absent from the healthy and MS cohorts, from roughly 1,000 published viral clones and from other ImmuneACCESS disease sequences. TCRdb itself trimmed the public reads at Q25 with fastp, ran MiXCR and retained productive beta chains. For every CDR3 protein sequence, its rows merge into one entry that carries the most common genes and DNA. The V and J calls follow TCRdb's processing rather than the paper's. The sample records roughly 200,000 distinct CDR3 sequences, around 94% of which are singletons. The leading ten clones occupy 0.085% to 0.1% of the sample.

Sequencing was carried out using CD4+ T cells from PBMCs. The receptor's source is a human donor with Susac syndrome. The sequence joins TRBV6-6 to TRBJ2-1, with 8 bases matching TRBD2. The DNA sequence is given as TGTGCCAGCAGTTACTCGAGACAACGCGGGAGGCATGAGCTGTTCTTC. Its product reads: CASSYSRQRGRHELFF.